These T cell receptor beta chains were read from a single sample in a study of CD8+ T cells in alopecia areata. Profiled with immunoSEQ multiplex PCR; TCRdb holds only in-frame clones, not every one. The sample carries about 64,000 clones, roughly two fifths recorded once. Source material: NKG2D-low CD8+ T cells sorted from blood. The receptors come from a human donor with alopecia areata. Both conserved end residues are part of each CDR3. A D gene is named only where the DNA matches it firmly. Rows give clone size only sometimes, using once, few, many, or a class for an expanded clone.

.	TRBV7-8	TRBJ2-5	15	.	TGTGCCAGCAGCGCCCCGATCGGCCCCAAAGAGACCCAGTACTTC	CASSAPIGPKETQYF
.	TRBV4-3	TRBJ1-5	15	.	TGCGCCAGCAGCCAAGAAGTCAAGGGAAACCAGCCCCAGCATTTT	CASSQEVKGNQPQHF
few	TRBV27	TRBJ1-1	16	TRBD1	TGTGCCAGCAGTCCCCTCGCCCGGGACAGGAACACTGAAGCTTTCTTT	CASSPLARDRNTEAFF
.	TRBV5-6	TRBJ2-4	16	.	TGTGCCAGCAGCCCCCAAAGAGGGCGGGGTAGAGACATTCAGTACTTC	CASSPQRGRGRDIQYF
.	TRBV29-1	TRBJ2-1	11	.	TGCAGCGTTAGGTATATCAATGAGCAGTTCTTC	CSVRYINEQFF
few	TRBV5-1	TRBJ2-2	15	TRBD1	TGCGCCAGCAGCGTGGGACAGGGATTAACCGGGGAGCTGTTTTTT	CASSVGQGLTGELFF
few	TRBV29-1	TRBJ2-1	12	TRBD2	TGCAGCGTACTAGCGGGAATCAATGAGCAGTTCTTC	CSVLAGINEQFF
.	TRBV27	TRBJ2-1	16	.	TGTGCCAGCAGCCTAAGGGAGGGGGGGGCCTACAATGAGCAGTTCTTC	CASSLREGGAYNEQFF
.	TRBV5-1	TRBJ2-3	12	.	TGCGCCAGCACGGAGGGGTCAGATACGCAGTATTTT	CASTEGSDTQYF
.	TRBV7-9	TRBJ1-2	14	.	TGTGCCACCCGACCGGGCGACTTTTTGTTTGGCTACACCTTC	CATRPGDFLFGYTF
few	TRBV29-1	TRBJ2-3	14	.	TGCAGCGCCGGCCGAGGGGCTAGCGCAGATACGCAGTATTTT	CSAGRGASADTQYF
.	TRBV7-9	TRBJ2-7	13	TRBD2	TGTGCCAGCCGGACTAGCGGTCCCTACGAGCAGTACTTC	CASRTSGPYEQYF
few	TRBV7-9	TRBJ2-1	14	TRBD1	TGTGCCAGCAGCGGACAGGACAATAACAATGAGCAGTTCTTC	CASSGQDNNNEQFF
.	TRBV29-1	TRBJ2-5	11	.	TGCAGCGTTGAAGATGGGGAGACCCAGTACTTC	CSVEDGETQYF
.	TRBV6-5	TRBJ2-4	13	.	TGTGCCAGCAGTTACTACGAGGGGAACATTCAGTACTTC	CASSYYEGNIQYF
few	TRBV4-1	TRBJ2-1	13	.	TGCGCCAGCAGCCCCAGCCCCGGGGATTCATTGTTCTTC	CASSPSPGDSLFF
.	TRBV7-9	TRBJ2-2	15	TRBD2	TGTGCCAGCAGCCCCGGACTAGCTGCCACCGGGGAGCTGTTTTTT	CASSPGLAATGELFF
.	TRBV5-6	TRBJ2-7	14	.	TGTGCCAGCAGCTTGGTGCTAGACTCCTACGAGCAGTACTTC	CASSLVLDSYEQYF
few	TRBV20-1	TRBJ1-2	11	.	TGCAGTGCTAGAATGGGAGAAGGCTACACCTTC	CSARMGEGYTF
.	TRBV7-9	TRBJ2-5	16	TRBD2	TGTGCCAGCAGCCAAACTAGCGGGATGGATAAAGAGACCCAGTACTTC	CASSQTSGMDKETQYF
.	TRBV6-5	TRBJ2-1	12	.	TGTGCCAGCAGTCAGGGAGGTGACGAGCAGTTCTTC	CASSQGGDEQFF
.	TRBV7-9	TRBJ2-7	14	.	TGTGCCAGCAGCTTCGACCGTAGCCAGGACGAGCAGTACTTC	CASSFDRSQDEQYF
.	TRBV29-1	TRBJ2-7	13	.	TGCAGCGTTCTGTTACAGGACTCCTACGAGCAGTACTTC	CSVLLQDSYEQYF
.	TRBV7-2	TRBJ1-2	12	.	TGTGCCAGCAGCCCTCGGACCCATGGCTACACCTTC	CASSPRTHGYTF
.	TRBV4-2	TRBJ2-1	14	.	TGTGCCAGCAGCCAAGAGAGAGGGGCGGATGAGCAGTTCTTC	CASSQERGADEQFF
few	TRBV11-2	TRBJ2-7	13	.	TGTGCCAGCAGCATGGACGCGAGCTACGAGCAGTACTTC	CASSMDASYEQYF
.	TRBV14	TRBJ2-6	15	TRBD1	TGTGCCAGCAGCCAGAACAGGGGTGGGGCCAACGTCCTGACTTTC	CASSQNRGGANVLTF
.	TRBV2	TRBJ2-3	16	TRBD2	TGTGCCAGCAGGGATCCGGGACTAGCGGGAGAAGATACGCAGTATTTT	CASRDPGLAGEDTQYF
.	TRBV5-1	TRBJ2-7	14	.	TGCGCCAGCAGCTGGGACGCTAGTGCCTACGAGCAGTACTTC	CASSWDASAYEQYF
once	TRBV2	TRBJ2-7	11	TRBD1	TGTGCCAGATTACAGGGGAACGAGCAGTACTTC	CARLQGNEQYF
.	TRBV9	TRBJ2-5	14	TRBD1	TGTGCCAGCAGCGTATTGACAGGGCCAGAGACCCAGTACTTC	CASSVLTGPETQYF